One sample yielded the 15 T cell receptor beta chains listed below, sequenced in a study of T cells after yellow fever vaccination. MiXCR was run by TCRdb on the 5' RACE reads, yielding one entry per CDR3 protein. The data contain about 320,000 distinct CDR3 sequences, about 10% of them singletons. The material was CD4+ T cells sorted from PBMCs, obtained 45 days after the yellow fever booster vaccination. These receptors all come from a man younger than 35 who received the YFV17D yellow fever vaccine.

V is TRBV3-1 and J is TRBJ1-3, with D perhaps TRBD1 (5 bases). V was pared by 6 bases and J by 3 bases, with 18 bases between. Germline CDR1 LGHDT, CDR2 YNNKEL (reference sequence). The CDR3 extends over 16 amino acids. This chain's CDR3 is CASRLNLGTDGNTIYF. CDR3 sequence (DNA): TGTGCCAGCAGACTAAATCTCGGGACGGATGGAAACACCATATATTTT.

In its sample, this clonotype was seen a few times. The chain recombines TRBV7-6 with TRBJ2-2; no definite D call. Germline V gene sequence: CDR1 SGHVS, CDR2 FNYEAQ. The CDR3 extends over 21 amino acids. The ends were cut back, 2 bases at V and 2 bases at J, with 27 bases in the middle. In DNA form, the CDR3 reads TGTGCCAGCAGCTTATCTAGGGTTTTAGCCACGGCCCAGAAAAACACCGGGGAGCTGTTTTTT. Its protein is CASSLSRVLATAQKNTGELFF.

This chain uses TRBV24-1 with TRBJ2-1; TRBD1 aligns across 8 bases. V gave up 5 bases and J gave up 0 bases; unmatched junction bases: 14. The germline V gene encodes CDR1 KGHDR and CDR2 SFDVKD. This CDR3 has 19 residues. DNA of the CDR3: TGTGCCACCAGTGTTACCGGGACAGGCCACCTTAGCTCCTACAATGAGCAGTTCTTC. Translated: CATSVTGTGHLSSYNEQFF.

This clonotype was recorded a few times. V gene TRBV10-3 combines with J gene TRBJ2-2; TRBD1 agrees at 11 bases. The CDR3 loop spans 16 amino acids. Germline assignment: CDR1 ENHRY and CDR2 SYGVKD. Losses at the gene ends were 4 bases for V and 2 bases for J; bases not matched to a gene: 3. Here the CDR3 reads CAISGGTGGNTGELFF. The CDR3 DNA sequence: TGTGCCATCAGTGGGGGGACAGGGGGTAACACCGGGGAGCTGTTTTTT.

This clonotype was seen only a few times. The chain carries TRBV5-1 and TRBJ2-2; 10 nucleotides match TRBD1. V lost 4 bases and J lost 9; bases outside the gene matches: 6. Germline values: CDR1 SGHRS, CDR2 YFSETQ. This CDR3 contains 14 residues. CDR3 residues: CASSHGQGDRELFF. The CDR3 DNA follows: TGCGCCAGCAGCCACGGACAGGGGGACCGGGAGCTGTTTTTT. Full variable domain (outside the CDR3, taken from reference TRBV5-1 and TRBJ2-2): KAGVTQTPRYLIKTRGQQVTLSCSPISGHRSVSWYQQTPGQGLQFLFEYFSETQRNKGNFPGRFSGRQFSNSRSEMNVSTLELGDSALYLCASSHGQGDRELFFGEGSRLTVL.

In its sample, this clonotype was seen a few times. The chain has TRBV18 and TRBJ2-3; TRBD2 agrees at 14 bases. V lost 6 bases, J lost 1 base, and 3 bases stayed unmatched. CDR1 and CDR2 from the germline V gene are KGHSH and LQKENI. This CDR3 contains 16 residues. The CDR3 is CASSTSGGAGTDTQYF. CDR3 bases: TGTGCCAGCTCGACTAGCGGGGGGGCAGGCACAGATACGCAGTATTTT.

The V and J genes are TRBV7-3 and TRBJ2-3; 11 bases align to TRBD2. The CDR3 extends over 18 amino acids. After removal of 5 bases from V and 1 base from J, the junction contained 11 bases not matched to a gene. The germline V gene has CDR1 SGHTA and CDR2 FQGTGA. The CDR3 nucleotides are TGTGCCAGCAGCACCACTAGCGGGGGAGCCCCTGGCACAGATACGCAGTATTTT. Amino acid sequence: CASSTTSGGAPGTDTQYF.

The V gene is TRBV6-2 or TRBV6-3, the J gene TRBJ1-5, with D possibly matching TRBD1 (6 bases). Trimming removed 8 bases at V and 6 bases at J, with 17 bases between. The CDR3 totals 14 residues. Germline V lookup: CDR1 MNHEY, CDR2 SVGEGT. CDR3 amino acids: CASGNRDVGQPQHF. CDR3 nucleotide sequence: TGTGCCAGCGGGAACAGGGATGTCGGTCAGCCCCAGCATTTT.

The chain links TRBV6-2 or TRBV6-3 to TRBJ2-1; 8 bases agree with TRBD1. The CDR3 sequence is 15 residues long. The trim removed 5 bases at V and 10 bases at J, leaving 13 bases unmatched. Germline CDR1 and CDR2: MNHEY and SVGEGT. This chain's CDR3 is CASSDGTGPQSEQFF. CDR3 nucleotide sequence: TGTGCCAGCAGTGACGGGACAGGTCCACAATCAGAGCAGTTCTTC.

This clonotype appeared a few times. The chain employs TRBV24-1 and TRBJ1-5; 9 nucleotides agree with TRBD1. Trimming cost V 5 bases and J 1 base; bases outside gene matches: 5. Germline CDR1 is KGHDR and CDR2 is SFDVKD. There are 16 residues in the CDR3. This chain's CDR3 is CATSVDRGTSNQPQHF. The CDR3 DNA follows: TGTGCCACCAGTGTCGACAGGGGGACAAGCAATCAGCCCCAGCATTTT.

CDR3 sequence reads: CSAVSSGDQETQYF. The CDR3 nucleotides read TGCAGTGCGGTTAGTAGCGGGGACCAAGAGACCCAGTACTTC. This chain connects TRBV20-1 to TRBJ2-5, with TRBD2 identical over 8 bases. After removal of 6 bases from V and 0 bases from J, the junction contained 6 bases not matched to a gene. Germline V gene data show CDR1 as DFQATT and CDR2 as SNEGSKA (reference sequence). The CDR3 loop spans 14 amino acids.

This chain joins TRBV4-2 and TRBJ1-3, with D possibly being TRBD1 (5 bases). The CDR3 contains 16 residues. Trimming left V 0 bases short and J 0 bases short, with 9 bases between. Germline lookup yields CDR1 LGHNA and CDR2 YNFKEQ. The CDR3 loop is CASSQDIGGSGNTIYF. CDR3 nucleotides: TGTGCCAGCAGCCAAGATATCGGGGGCTCTGGAAACACCATATATTTT.

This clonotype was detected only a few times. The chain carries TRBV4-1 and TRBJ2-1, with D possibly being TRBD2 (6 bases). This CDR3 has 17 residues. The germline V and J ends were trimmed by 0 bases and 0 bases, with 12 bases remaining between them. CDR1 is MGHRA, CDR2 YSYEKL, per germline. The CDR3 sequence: CASSQDPAGSSYNEQFF. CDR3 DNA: TGCGCCAGCAGCCAAGACCCAGCCGGGAGCTCCTACAATGAGCAGTTCTTC.

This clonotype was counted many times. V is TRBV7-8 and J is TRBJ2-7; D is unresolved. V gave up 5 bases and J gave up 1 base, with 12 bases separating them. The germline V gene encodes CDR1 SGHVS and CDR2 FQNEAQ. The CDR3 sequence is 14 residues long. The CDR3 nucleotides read TGTGCCAGCAGCCCCCACGAAATTTCCTACGAGCAGTACGTC. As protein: CASSPHEISYEQYV.

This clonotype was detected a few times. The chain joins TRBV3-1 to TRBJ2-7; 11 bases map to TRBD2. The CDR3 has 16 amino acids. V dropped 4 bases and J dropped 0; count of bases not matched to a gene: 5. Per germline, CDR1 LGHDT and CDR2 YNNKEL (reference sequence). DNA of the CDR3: TGTGCCAGCAGCCGTCTAGCGGGGGGCCGCTCCTACGAGCAGTACTTC. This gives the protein CASSRLAGGRSYEQYF.